The 22 T cell receptor beta chains listed next were all sequenced from one sample in a study of T cell repertoires in cytomegalovirus infection. MiXCR, run by TCRdb on the reads, gives a single entry per CDR3 protein. The sample carries 560,000 or so distinct CDR3 sequences, more than 15% recorded once. Material: CD8+ T cells from PBMCs. Receptors were obtained from a human donor in good health (CMV status not recorded). Some clones in this sample may be carry-over from other donors' samples.

This clonotype was seen repeatedly, ten times or more. V gene TRBV7-9 combines with J gene TRBJ2-3; 9 bases align to TRBD2. The J segment lost 2 bases and the V segment lost 5 bases, leaving 11 bases of the junction unmatched. CDR3 length: 17 amino acids. Germline-derived CDR1 and CDR2 are SEHNR and FQNEAQ (reference sequence). The CDR3 nucleotides read TGTGCCAGCAGCAACGCCCGCGGGAGGGCCTCCACAGATACGCAGTATTTT. Translated: CASSNARGRASTDTQYF.

This clonotype was observed many times. The rearrangement joins TRBV6-1 to TRBJ1-2; possibly TRBD1 for D (6 bases). Germline CDR1 is MNHNS and CDR2 is SASEGT. The V and J ends lost 2 bases and 6 bases respectively, with 16 bases between them. The CDR3 consists of 15 residues. The DNA for the CDR3 is TGTGCCAGCAGTGAATTCGGTGGGCAGGGGAATGGCTACACCTTC. Encoded protein: CASSEFGGQGNGYTF.

Worth noting for this clonotype: Just one base apart from a much larger clone, this may be a read error. CDR3 DNA sequence: TGTACCAGCAGCTTGGCCCCTCAGGGGGAATCCCACGAGCAGTACTTC. The encoded protein is CTSSLAPQGESHEQYF. J is TRBJ2-7 and V is TRBV5-4; TRBD1 agrees at 7 bases. The germline V gene has CDR1 SGHNT and CDR2 YYREEE (reference sequence). CDR3 length: 16 residues.

The V and J genes are TRBV28 and TRBJ2-2, with 8 bases matching TRBD2. The CDR3 length is 15 residues. Germline CDR1 and CDR2: MDHEN and SYDVKM. V trimming: 5 bases; J trimming: 7 bases; junction bases outside the gene matches: 9. The CDR3 coding sequence is TGTGCCAGCAGTGCCCAGCGGGAGAGACACGGGGAGCTGTTTTTT. Protein sequence: CASSAQRERHGELFF.

This clonotype has ten or more counts. The chain combines TRBV6-1 with TRBJ1-1; TRBD1 matches 9 bases. This CDR3 is built from 15 residues. V gave up 2 bases and J gave up 5 bases; unmatched junction bases: 6. Per the germline V gene, CDR1 is MNHNS and CDR2 is SASEGT. The CDR3 reads CASSEIRTGDTEAFF. The CDR3, as DNA: TGTGCCAGCAGTGAAATAAGGACAGGGGATACTGAAGCTTTCTTT.

This clonotype occurred once. This sequence joins TRBV29-1 and TRBJ2-1; 10 positions agree with TRBD2. After removal of 6 bases from V and 0 bases from J, the junction contained 5 bases not matched to a gene. Germline CDR1 and CDR2: SQVTM and ANQGSEA. This CDR3 is 15 amino acids long. The CDR3 loop is CSVGTSESSYNEQFF. CDR3 nucleotides: TGCAGCGTAGGGACTAGCGAGAGCTCCTACAATGAGCAGTTCTTC.

This clonotype appeared a single time. The chain combines TRBV5-4 with TRBJ2-1; D remains ambiguous. This CDR3 is 16 amino acids long. Per germline, CDR1 SGHNT and CDR2 YYREEE (reference sequence). V was shortened by 3 bases and J by 0 bases, with 13 bases between the two germline ends. CDR3 coding DNA: TGTGCCAGCAGCTCGACCCTTGAGAGCTCCTACAATGAGCAGTTCTTC. Translation gives CASSSTLESSYNEQFF. Full variable domain (missing parts from reference TRBV5-4 and TRBJ2-1): ETGVTQSPTHLIKTRGQQVTLRCSSQSGHNTVSWYQQALGQGPQFIFQYYREEENGRGNFPPRFSGLQFPNYSSELNVNALELDDSALYLCASSSTLESSYNEQFFGPGTRLTVL.

This clonotype showed up just a few times. The chain is built from TRBV27 and TRBJ1-4; D ambiguous. The CDR3 is made up of 14 amino acids. Trimming cost V 2 bases and J 10 bases, with 14 bases left between them. Germline V gene data show CDR1 as MNHEY and CDR2 as SMNVEV (reference sequence). CDR3 in amino acids: CASSLGKSGRKLFF. CDR3 in DNA: TGTGCCAGCAGTTTAGGAAAATCGGGTAGAAAACTGTTTTTT. Based on the CDR3 plus reference TRBV27 and TRBJ1-4, the full variable domain is EAQVTQNPRYLITVTGKKLTVTCSQNMNHEYMSWYRQDPGLGLRQIYYSMNVEVTDKGDVPEGYKVSRKEKRNFPLILESPSPNQTSLYFCASSLGKSGRKLFFGSGTQLSVL.

This clonotype was seen at least ten times. The chain combines TRBV7-9 with TRBJ1-1; no definite D call. V lost 1 base to trimming and J lost 4 bases, with 4 bases between them. Germline V lookup: CDR1 SEHNR, CDR2 FQNEAQ (reference sequence). The CDR3 has 12 amino acids. CDR3 in amino acids: CASSLEATEAFF. The CDR3 DNA is TGTGCCAGCAGCTTAGAGGCCACTGAAGCTTTCTTT.

There are many counts of this clonotype. The chain employs TRBV7-9 and TRBJ1-5, with 7 bases identical to TRBD1. V dropped 4 bases and J dropped 0; count of bases not matched to a gene: 3. Germline V gene sequence: CDR1 SEHNR, CDR2 FQNEAQ (reference sequence). This CDR3 is built from 15 residues. The CDR3 nucleotides are TGTGCCAGCAGCTCGGACAGGAATAGCAATCAGCCCCAGCATTTT. Encoded protein: CASSSDRNSNQPQHF. The whole variable domain, remainder taken from reference TRBV7-9 and TRBJ1-5, is DTGVSQNPRHKITKRGQNVTFRCDPISEHNRLYWYRQTLGQGPEFLTYFQNEAQLEKSRLLSDRFSAERPKGSFSTLEIQRTEQGDSAMYLCASSSDRNSNQPQHFGDGTRLSIL.

The V and J genes are TRBV29-1 and TRBJ1-2; a weak D match, TRBD1 (5 bases). CDR3 length: 13 residues. The germline V gene encodes CDR1 SQVTM and CDR2 ANQGSEA. The germline V and J ends were trimmed by 7 bases and 4 bases, with 16 bases remaining between them. CDR3 DNA: TGCAGCGCCCGAACGGGGGGGATCTATGGCTACACCTTC. Encoded protein: CSARTGGIYGYTF.

This clonotype has ten or more counts. The V gene is TRBV6-1, the J gene TRBJ2-7, with no clear D. V shed 7 bases and J shed 7 bases, with 17 bases lying between them. This CDR3 is 13 amino acids long. Germline lookup yields CDR1 MNHNS and CDR2 SASEGT. As DNA, the CDR3 is TGTGCCAGCACCCCAGTGAAGGCGGCGGAGCAGTACTTC. It yields the protein CASTPVKAAEQYF.

The rearrangement links TRBV6-1 to TRBJ2-1, with 10 nucleotides matching TRBD2. V was pared by 6 bases and J by 4 bases, with 6 bases of the junction left unmatched. The CDR3 loop spans 15 amino acids. CDR1 is MNHNS, CDR2 SASEGT, per germline. CDR3 bases: TGTGCCAGCAGGCTAGGACTAGCGGTTTACAATGAGCAGTTCTTC. Protein sequence: CASRLGLAVYNEQFF.

This clonotype occurred a few times. The V call is TRBV20-1, the J call TRBJ1-4; maybe TRBD1 (5 bases). The V gene's germline CDR1 is DFQATT and CDR2 SNEGSKA (reference sequence). The V and J ends lost 8 bases and 8 bases respectively, with 24 bases between them. This CDR3 has 15 amino acids. CDR3 DNA sequence: TGCAGTCAAGGGGCCAGAGGGGATAGTGGCGAAAAACTGTTTTTT. Amino acids: CSQGARGDSGEKLFF.

This clonotype was counted once. The J gene is TRBJ2-7, the V gene TRBV15; 8 bases align to TRBD1. Germline V CDR1 and CDR2: LNHNV, YYDKDF (reference sequence). V was pared by 5 bases and J by 4 bases, with 22 bases of the junction left unmatched. CDR3 size: 19 residues. CDR3 bases: TGTGCCACCAGCCTTCGCAACACCTCCTCGTCCAGGGGGCAATACGAGCAGTACTTC. Amino acid sequence: CATSLRNTSSSRGQYEQYF.

The genes are TRBV7-4 and TRBJ2-5; 8 positions match TRBD2. This CDR3 has 18 residues. CDR1 SGHVT and CDR2 SQSDAQ come from the germline V gene. The J segment lost 2 bases and the V segment lost 8 bases, leaving 19 bases of the junction unmatched. In DNA, the CDR3 is TGTGCCAGCGGGGGCTCGGCGGGGGGACAAACTTTACAAGAGACCCAGTACTTC. It codes for CASGGSAGGQTLQETQYF.

The chain combines TRBV4-2 with TRBJ1-1; a possible D gene is TRBD1 (6 bases). The germline V and J ends were trimmed by 4 bases and 12 bases, with 24 bases remaining between them. The CDR3 is 15 residues long. Per the germline V gene, CDR1 is LGHNA and CDR2 is YNFKEQ. In DNA form, the CDR3 reads TGTGCCAGCAGCCCCCTCCCGGGGGGCGCCCCCGAAACTTTCTTT. Protein: CASSPLPGGAPETFF.

This clonotype was observed at least ten times. The chain has TRBV7-4 and TRBJ1-3; no clear D. V lost 5 bases and J 0 bases, leaving 20 bases between the germline ends. The V gene's germline CDR1 is SGHVT and CDR2 SQSDAQ. The CDR3 consists of 18 residues. Here the CDR3 DNA reads TGTGCCAGCAGCCATTGGGTTCAAAGTACCTCCTCTGGAAACACCATATATTTT. Its translation: CASSHWVQSTSSGNTIYF.

This clonotype was counted ten times or more. This sequence joins TRBV29-1 and TRBJ2-7; the match to TRBD2 covers 9 bases. The V and J ends lost 1 base and 5 bases, in that order; junction bases with no gene match: 9. CDR1 is SQVTM, CDR2 ANQGSEA, per germline. The CDR3 length is 15 residues. CDR3 nucleotides: TGCAGCGTTGAAGGACACTTAGCGGGAGTGAACGAGCAGTACTTC. Protein sequence: CSVEGHLAGVNEQYF.

This clonotype has a count of ten or more. This chain links TRBV5-5 with TRBJ1-4; D not resolved. This CDR3 contains 15 residues. Trimming left V 7 bases short and J 4 bases short, with 17 bases between. Germline CDR1 is SGHKS and CDR2 is YYEKEE (reference sequence). CDR3 nucleotide sequence: TGTGCCAGCTCCCGTAAGGCTGGGGTTAATGAAAAACTGTTTTTT. Translating gives CASSRKAGVNEKLFF.

This clonotype came up a few times. CDR3 nucleotides: TGCAGCGTTTCAGACAGGGGAACGAACACTGAAGCTTTCTTT. Residues: CSVSDRGTNTEAFF. The chain links TRBV29-1 to TRBJ1-1; TRBD1 matches at 8 bases. The ends lost 5 bases at V and 1 base at J; junction bases unmatched: 6. Germline loops: CDR1 SQVTM, CDR2 ANQGSEA. The CDR3 loop spans 14 amino acids. Based on the CDR3 plus reference TRBV29-1 and TRBJ1-1, the full variable domain is SAVISQKPSRDICQRGTSLTIQCQVDSQVTMMFWYRQQPGQSLTLIATANQGSEATYESGFVIDKFPISRPNLTFSTLTVSNMSPEDSSIYLCSVSDRGTNTEAFFGQGTRLTVV.

This clonotype was seen at least ten times. V gene TRBV7-3 combines with J gene TRBJ1-1; 7 nucleotides align to TRBD1. CDR1 and CDR2 from the germline V gene are SGHTA and FQGTGA. The trim removed 6 bases at V and 6 bases at J, leaving 4 bases unmatched. The CDR3 loop spans 12 amino acids. Here the CDR3 reads CASSAGGAEAFF. In nucleotides, the CDR3 is TGTGCCAGCAGTGCAGGGGGGGCTGAAGCTTTCTTT. The full variable domain, its missing parts supplied by reference TRBV7-3 and TRBJ1-1, is GAGVSQTPSNKVTEKGKYVELRCDPISGHTALYWYRQSLGQGPEFLIYFQGTGAADDSGLPNDRFFAVRPEGSVSTLKIQRTERGDSAVYLCASSAGGAEAFFGQGTRLTVV.